The 17 T cell receptor beta chains reported below all come from one sample, sequenced in a study of cytomegalovirus exposure and HLA in healthy donors. Only in-frame clones appear in the TCRdb table, and some are missing; sequencing was by immunoSEQ multiplex PCR. The data contain around 86,000 clones, about 94% of them seen just once; the ten biggest clones take up around 1.2%. Material for sequencing was PBMCs. The receptors come from a woman aged 25 to 39 in good health and CMV-seropositive.

The chain is built from TRBV7-9 and TRBJ2-7; 9 nucleotides agree with TRBD2. This CDR3 is built from 14 residues. The J segment lost 3 bases and the V segment lost 1 base, leaving 1 base of the junction unmatched. The V gene's germline CDR1 is SEHNR and CDR2 FQNEAQ (reference sequence). The CDR3, as DNA: TGTGCCAGCAGCTTAGGTAGCGGGAGCTACGAGCAGTACTTC. Amino acids: CASSLGSGSYEQYF.

The chain recombines TRBV14 with TRBJ1-2, with D unclear. V was clipped by 0 bases and J by 4 bases, with 9 bases between them. The CDR3 has 14 residues. Germline V gene sequence: CDR1 SGHDN, CDR2 FVKESK. For the CDR3, the DNA is TGTGCCAGCAGCCAAGAGGAGAGCCTCTATGGCTACACCTTC. This sequence encodes CASSQEESLYGYTF.

The chain employs TRBV7-7 and TRBJ2-1, with 8 nucleotides matching TRBD2. Germline assignment: CDR1 SSHAT and CDR2 FNYEAQ (reference sequence). CDR3 size: 13 residues. The V gene end was trimmed by 4 bases and the J gene end by 7 bases; junction bases not matched to a gene: 3. The CDR3 here is CASSSKRGNEQFF. The CDR3 nucleotides are TGTGCCAGCAGCTCAAAGCGGGGGAATGAGCAGTTCTTC.

This chain joins TRBV19 and TRBJ2-7; 16 bases align to TRBD2. The length of the CDR3 is 18 residues. The ends lost 3 bases at V and 3 bases at J; junction bases unmatched: 8. CDR1 LNHDA and CDR2 SQIVND come from the germline V gene (reference sequence). CDR3 in amino acids: CASSMRGLAGGPGYEQYF. Written as DNA, the CDR3 is TGTGCCAGTAGTATGCGGGGACTAGCGGGAGGGCCGGGCTACGAGCAGTACTTC.

The rearrangement joins TRBV30 to TRBJ1-2; no reliable D call. Between the trimmed V and J ends, which lost 2 bases and 3 bases, there was a span of 10 bases. Germline V lookup: CDR1 GTSNPN, CDR2 SVGIG (reference sequence). The CDR3 length is 13 residues. Here the CDR3 DNA reads TGTGCCTGGAGTCCGGCGGGTTACTATGGCTACACCTTC. Translation gives CAWSPAGYYGYTF.

The J gene is TRBJ1-5, the V gene TRBV7-2, with D unclear. Germline CDR1 is SGHTA and CDR2 is FQGNSA. Trimming shortened V by 5 bases and J by 0 bases, and 5 bases separated the two germline ends. The CDR3 runs 13 residues. For the CDR3, the DNA is TGTGCCAGCAGCCCAAATAGCAATCAGCCCCAGCATTTT. Residues: CASSPNSNQPQHF.

The chain combines TRBV1 with TRBJ1-1. TRBV1 has pseudogene status. The CDR3 sequence is 16 residues long. CDR3 sequence reads: CTSSQAVGGENTEAFF. The CDR3 DNA sequence: TGCACCAGCAGCCAAGCGGTAGGGGGGGAGAACACTGAAGCTTTCTTT.

The V and J genes are TRBV27 and TRBJ2-7, with TRBD1 as a possible D gene (6 bases). There are 18 residues in the CDR3. Trimming shortened V by 6 bases and J by 4 bases, and 28 bases separated the two germline ends. Germline assignment: CDR1 MNHEY and CDR2 SMNVEV (reference sequence). CDR3 residues: CASSASQGIGGWGYEQYF. The CDR3 nucleotides read TGTGCCAGCAGCGCTTCCCAGGGGATTGGGGGTTGGGGTTACGAGCAGTACTTC.

The V gene is TRBV4-3, the J gene TRBJ2-1, with TRBD2 matching 10 bases. V gave up 1 base and J gave up 5 bases; unmatched junction bases: 2. CDR1 and CDR2 from the germline V gene are LGHNA and YSLEER. This CDR3 has 15 residues. CDR3 residues: CASSQVTSGDNEQFF. The CDR3 coding sequence is TGCGCCAGCAGCCAAGTTACTAGCGGGGACAATGAGCAGTTCTTC.

This clone occurred once. This sequence joins TRBV14 and TRBJ2-5; D unclear. Germline V lookup: CDR1 SGHDN, CDR2 FVKESK. This CDR3 contains 12 residues. V dropped 4 bases and J dropped 7 bases, with 10 bases sitting between them. Here the CDR3 DNA reads TGTGCCAGCAGCCCACGATTCGGGACCCAGTACTTC. Amino acid sequence: CASSPRFGTQYF. The full variable domain, its missing parts supplied by reference TRBV14 and TRBJ2-5, is EAGVTQFPSHSVIEKGQTVTLRCDPISGHDNLYWYRRVMGKEIKFLLHFVKESKQDESGMPNNRFLAERTGGTYSTLKVQPAELEDSGVYFCASSPRFGTQYFGPGTRLLVL.

The chain employs TRBV9 and TRBJ1-2; 7 positions match TRBD1. In germline, CDR1 is SGDLS, CDR2 YYNGEE. The CDR3 spans 14 residues. The V segment lost 4 bases and the J segment 4 bases; nucleotides outside the gene matches: 7. CDR3 residues: CASSPDRELYGYTF. The CDR3 nucleotides are TGTGCCAGCAGCCCCGACAGGGAGCTCTATGGCTACACCTTC.

J is TRBJ1-5 and V is TRBV6-5; 9 bases match TRBD1. CDR3 length: 14 amino acids. The J segment lost 7 bases and the V segment lost 6 bases, leaving 7 bases of the junction unmatched. In germline, CDR1 is MNHEY, CDR2 SVGAGI. As DNA, the CDR3 is TGTGCCAGCAGCTCCGGGACAGGGAGCCAGCCCCAGCATTTT. Translation: CASSSGTGSQPQHF.

The V gene is TRBV29-1, the J gene TRBJ2-5; TRBD2 might be the D (6 bases). The V and J ends lost 2 bases and 9 bases respectively, with 25 bases between them. The germline CDR1 and CDR2 sequences are SQVTM and ANQGSEA. This CDR3 comprises 16 residues. DNA of the CDR3: TGCAGCGTTGAACTTGAAACTAGCCCGTCCCTGGGGGCCCAGTACTTC. It specifies CSVELETSPSLGAQYF.

The chain couples TRBV29-1 to TRBJ2-7; D might be TRBD2 (6 bases). The CDR3 is 12 amino acids. Germline CDR1 and CDR2: SQVTM and ANQGSEA. Trimming shortened V by 6 bases and J by 6 bases, and 15 bases separated the two germline ends. The CDR3 is CSVTSRRSEQYF. The CDR3 DNA sequence: TGCAGCGTCACTAGCAGAAGATCCGAGCAGTACTTC.

The chain is built from TRBV28 and TRBJ1-5, with TRBD1 matching 10 bases. Per the germline V gene, CDR1 is MDHEN and CDR2 is SYDVKM. V dropped 3 bases and J dropped 2; count of bases not matched to a gene: 4. The CDR3 runs to 16 residues. As DNA, the CDR3 is TGTGCCAGCAGTTTTGGGGACAGGGGTCGCAATCAGCCCCAGCATTTT. Encoded protein: CASSFGDRGRNQPQHF.

This chain joins TRBV9 and TRBJ1-1; D remains ambiguous. The length of the CDR3 is 13 residues. Trimming shortened V by 0 bases and J by 1 base, and 4 bases separated the two germline ends. Germline CDR1 reads SGDLS; CDR2 reads YYNGEE. CDR3 DNA: TGTGCCAGCAGCGTAGTCCAGAACACTGAAGCTTTCTTT. This gives the protein CASSVVQNTEAFF.

V and J are TRBV28 and TRBJ2-2; TRBD2 agrees at 12 bases. The CDR3 runs 15 residues. Germline lookup yields CDR1 MDHEN and CDR2 SYDVKM. Losses at the gene ends were 6 bases for V and 6 bases for J; bases not matched to a gene: 5. The CDR3: CASRLTSGSAGELFF. The CDR3 bases are TGTGCCAGCAGATTGACTAGCGGGAGTGCCGGGGAGCTGTTTTTT.